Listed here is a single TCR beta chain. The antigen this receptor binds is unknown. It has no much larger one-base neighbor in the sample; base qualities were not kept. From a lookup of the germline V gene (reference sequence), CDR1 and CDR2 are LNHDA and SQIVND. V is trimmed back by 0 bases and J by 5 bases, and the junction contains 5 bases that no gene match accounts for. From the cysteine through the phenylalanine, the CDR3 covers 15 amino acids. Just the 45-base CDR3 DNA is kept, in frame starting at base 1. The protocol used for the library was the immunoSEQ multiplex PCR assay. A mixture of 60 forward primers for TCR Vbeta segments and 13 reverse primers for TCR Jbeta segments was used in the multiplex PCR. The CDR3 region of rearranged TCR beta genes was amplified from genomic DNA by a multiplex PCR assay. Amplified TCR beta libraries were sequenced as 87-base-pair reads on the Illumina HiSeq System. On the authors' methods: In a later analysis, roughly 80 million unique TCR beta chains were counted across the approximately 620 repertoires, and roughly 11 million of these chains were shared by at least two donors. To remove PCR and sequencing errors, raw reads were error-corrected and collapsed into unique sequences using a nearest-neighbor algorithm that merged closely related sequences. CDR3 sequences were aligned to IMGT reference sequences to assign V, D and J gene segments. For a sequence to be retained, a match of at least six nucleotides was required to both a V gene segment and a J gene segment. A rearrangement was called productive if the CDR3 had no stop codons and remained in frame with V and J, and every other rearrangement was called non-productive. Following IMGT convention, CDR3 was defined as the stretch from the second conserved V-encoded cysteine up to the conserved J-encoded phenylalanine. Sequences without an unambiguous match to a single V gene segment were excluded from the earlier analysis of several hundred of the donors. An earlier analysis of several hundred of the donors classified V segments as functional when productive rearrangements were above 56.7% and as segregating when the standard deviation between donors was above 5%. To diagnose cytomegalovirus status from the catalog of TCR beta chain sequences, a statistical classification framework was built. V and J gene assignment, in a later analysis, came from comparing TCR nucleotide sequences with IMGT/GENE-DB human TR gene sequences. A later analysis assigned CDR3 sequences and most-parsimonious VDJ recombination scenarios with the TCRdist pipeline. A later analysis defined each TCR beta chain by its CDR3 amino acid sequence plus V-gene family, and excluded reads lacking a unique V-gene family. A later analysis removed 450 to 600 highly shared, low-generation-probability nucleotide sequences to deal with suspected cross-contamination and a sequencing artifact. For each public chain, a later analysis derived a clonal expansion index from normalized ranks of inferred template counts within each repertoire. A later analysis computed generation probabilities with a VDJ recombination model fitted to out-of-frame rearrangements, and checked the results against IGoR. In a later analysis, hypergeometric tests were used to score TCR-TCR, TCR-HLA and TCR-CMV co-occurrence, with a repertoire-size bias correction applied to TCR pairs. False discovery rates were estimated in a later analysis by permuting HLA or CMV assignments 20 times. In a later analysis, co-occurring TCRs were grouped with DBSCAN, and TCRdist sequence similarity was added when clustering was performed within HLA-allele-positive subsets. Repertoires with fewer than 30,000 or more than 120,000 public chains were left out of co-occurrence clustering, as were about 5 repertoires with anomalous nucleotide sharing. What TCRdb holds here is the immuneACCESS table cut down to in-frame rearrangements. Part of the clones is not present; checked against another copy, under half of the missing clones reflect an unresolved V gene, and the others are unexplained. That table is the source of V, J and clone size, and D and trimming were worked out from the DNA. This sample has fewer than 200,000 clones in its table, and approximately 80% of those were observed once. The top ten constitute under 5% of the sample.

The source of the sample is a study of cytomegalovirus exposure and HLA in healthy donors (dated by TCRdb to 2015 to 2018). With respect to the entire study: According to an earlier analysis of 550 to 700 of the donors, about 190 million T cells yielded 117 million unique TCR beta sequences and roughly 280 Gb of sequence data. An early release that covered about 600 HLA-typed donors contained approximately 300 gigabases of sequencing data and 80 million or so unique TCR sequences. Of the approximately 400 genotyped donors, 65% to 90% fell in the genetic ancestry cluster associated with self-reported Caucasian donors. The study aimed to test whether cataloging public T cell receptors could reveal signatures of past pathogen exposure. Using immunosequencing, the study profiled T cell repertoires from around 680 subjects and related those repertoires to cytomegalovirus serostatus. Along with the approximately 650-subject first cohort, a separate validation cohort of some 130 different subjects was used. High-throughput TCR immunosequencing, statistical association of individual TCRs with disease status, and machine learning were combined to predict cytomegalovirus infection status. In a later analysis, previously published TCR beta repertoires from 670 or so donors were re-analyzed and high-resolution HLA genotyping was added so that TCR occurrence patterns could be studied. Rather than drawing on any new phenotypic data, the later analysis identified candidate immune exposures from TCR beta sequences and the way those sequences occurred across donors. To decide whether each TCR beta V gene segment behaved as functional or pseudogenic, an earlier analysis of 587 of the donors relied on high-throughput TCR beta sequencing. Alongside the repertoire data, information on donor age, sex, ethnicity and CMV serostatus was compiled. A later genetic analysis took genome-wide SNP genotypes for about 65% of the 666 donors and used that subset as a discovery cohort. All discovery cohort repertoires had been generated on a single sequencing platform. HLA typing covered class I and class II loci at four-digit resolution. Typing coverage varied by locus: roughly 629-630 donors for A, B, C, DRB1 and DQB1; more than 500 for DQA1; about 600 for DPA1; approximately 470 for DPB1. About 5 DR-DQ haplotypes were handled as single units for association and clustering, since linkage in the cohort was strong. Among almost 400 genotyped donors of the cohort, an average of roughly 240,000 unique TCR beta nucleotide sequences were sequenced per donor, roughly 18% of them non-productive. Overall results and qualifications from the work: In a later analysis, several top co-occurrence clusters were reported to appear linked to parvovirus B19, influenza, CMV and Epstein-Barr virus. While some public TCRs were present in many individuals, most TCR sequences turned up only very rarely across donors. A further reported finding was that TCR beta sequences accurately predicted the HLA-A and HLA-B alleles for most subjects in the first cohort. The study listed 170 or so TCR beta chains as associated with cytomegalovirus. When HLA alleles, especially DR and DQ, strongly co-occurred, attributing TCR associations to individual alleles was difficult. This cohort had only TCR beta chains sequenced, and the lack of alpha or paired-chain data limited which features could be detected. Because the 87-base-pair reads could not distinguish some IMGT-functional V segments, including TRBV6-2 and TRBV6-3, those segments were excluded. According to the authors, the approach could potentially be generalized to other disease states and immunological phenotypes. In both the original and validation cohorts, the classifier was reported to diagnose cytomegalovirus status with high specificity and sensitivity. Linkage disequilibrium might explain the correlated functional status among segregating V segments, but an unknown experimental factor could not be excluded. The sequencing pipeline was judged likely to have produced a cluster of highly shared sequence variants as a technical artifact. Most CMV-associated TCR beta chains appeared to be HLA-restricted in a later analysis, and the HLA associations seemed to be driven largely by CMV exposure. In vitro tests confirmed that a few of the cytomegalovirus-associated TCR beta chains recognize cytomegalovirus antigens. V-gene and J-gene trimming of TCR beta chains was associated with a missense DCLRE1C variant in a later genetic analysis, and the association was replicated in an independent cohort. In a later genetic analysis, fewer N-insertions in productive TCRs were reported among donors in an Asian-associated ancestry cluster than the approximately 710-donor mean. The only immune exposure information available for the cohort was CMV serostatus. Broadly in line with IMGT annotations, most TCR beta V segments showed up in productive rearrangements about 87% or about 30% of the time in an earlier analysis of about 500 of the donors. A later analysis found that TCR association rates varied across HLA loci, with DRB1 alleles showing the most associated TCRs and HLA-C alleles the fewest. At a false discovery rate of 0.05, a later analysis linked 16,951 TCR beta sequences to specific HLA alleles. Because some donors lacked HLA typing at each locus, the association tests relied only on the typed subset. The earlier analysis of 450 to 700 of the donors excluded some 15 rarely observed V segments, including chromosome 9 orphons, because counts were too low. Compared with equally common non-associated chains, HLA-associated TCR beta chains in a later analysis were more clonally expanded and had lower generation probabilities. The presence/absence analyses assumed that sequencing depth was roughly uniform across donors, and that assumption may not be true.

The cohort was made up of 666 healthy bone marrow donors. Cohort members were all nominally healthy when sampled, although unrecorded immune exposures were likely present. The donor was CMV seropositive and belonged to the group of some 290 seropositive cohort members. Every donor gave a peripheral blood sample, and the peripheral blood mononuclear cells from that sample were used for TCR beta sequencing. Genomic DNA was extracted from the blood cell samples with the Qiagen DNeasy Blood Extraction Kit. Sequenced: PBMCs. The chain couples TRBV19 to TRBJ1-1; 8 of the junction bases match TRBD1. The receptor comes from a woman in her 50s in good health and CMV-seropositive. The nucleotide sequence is TGTGCCAGTAGTATAGATCGGACAGGGAGGACTGAAGCTTTCTTT. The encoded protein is CASSIDRTGRTEAFF.